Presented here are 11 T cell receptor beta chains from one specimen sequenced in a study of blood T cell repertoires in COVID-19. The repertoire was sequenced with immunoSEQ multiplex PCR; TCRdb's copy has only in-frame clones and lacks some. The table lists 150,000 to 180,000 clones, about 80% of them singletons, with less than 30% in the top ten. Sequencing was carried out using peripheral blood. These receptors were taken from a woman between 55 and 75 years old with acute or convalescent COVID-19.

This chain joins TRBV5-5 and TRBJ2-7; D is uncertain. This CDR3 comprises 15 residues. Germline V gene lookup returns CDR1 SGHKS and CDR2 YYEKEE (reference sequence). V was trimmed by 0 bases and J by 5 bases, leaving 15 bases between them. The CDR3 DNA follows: TGTGCCAGCAGCTTGGACAGCCTCTGGTGGGACGAGCAGTACTTC. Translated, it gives CASSLDSLWWDEQYF.

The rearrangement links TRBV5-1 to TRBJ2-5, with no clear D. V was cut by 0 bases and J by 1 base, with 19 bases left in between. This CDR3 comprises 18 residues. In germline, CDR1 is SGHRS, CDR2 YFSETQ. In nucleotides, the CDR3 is TGCGCCAGCAGCTTGGCCACAAGTAGACACAGAGCCCAAGAGACCCAGTACTTC. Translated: CASSLATSRHRAQETQYF.

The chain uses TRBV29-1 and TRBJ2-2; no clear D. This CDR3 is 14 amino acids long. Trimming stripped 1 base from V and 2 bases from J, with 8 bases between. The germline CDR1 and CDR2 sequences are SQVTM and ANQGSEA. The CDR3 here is CSVEVQINTGELFF. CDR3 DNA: TGCAGCGTTGAAGTTCAGATAAACACCGGGGAGCTGTTTTTT.

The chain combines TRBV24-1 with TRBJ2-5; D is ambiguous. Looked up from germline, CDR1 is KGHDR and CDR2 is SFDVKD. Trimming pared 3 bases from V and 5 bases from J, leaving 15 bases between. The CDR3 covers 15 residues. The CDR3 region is CATSDVVGLRETQYF. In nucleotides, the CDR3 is TGTGCCACCAGTGATGTCGTAGGATTGAGGGAGACCCAGTACTTC.

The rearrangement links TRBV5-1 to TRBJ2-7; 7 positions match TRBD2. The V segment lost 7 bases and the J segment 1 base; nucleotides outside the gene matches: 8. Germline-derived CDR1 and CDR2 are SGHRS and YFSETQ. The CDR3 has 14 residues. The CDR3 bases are TGCGCCAGCGGAAATACGGGGGGTTCCTACGAGCAGTACGTC. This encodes CASGNTGGSYEQYV.

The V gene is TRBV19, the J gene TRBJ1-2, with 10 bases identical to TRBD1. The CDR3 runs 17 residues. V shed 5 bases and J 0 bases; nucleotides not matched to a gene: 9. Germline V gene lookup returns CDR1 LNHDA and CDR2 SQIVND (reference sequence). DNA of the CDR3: TGTGCCAGTAGTCCCCAGGGACAGGGGACAACTAACTATGGCTACACCTTC. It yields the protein CASSPQGQGTTNYGYTF.

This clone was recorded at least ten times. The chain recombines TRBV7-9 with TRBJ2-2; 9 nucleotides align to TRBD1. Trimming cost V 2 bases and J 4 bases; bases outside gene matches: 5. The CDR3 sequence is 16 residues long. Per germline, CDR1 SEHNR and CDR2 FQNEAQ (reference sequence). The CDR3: CASSLRTGVTTGELFF. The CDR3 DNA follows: TGTGCCAGCAGCTTACGGACAGGGGTCACCACCGGGGAGCTGTTTTTT. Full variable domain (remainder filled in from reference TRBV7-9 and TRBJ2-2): DTGVSQNPRHKITKRGQNVTFRCDPISEHNRLYWYRQTLGQGPEFLTYFQNEAQLEKSRLLSDRFSAERPKGSFSTLEIQRTEQGDSAMYLCASSLRTGVTTGELFFGEGSRLTVL.

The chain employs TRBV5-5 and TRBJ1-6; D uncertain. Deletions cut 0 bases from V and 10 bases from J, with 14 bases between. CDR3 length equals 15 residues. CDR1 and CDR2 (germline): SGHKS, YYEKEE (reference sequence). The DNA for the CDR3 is TGTGCCAGCAGCTTGGAGAGTTTGTTCGGGTCACCCCTCCACTTT. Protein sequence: CASSLESLFGSPLHF.

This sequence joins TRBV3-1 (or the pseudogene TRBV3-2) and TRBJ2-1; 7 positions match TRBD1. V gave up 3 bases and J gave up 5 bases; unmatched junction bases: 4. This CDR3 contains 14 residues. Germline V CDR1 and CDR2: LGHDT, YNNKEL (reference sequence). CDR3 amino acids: CASSHATGHNEQFF. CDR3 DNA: TGTGCCAGCAGCCACGCGACAGGGCACAATGAGCAGTTCTTC.

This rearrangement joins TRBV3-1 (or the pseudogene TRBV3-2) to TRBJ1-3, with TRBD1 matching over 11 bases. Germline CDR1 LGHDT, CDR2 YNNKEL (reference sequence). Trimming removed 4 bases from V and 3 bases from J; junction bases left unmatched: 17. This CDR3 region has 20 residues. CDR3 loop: CASSRRTGGVYGLFGNTIYF. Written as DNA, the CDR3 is TGTGCCAGCAGCCGGAGGACAGGGGGCGTTTATGGCTTGTTTGGAAACACCATATATTTT.

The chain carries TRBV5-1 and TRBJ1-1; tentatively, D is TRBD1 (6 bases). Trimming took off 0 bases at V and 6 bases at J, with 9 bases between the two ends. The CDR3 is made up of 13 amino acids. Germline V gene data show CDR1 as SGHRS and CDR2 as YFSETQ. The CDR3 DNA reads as TGCGCCAGCAGCTTGGACAGGGACGCTGAAGCTTTCTTT. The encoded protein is CASSLDRDAEAFF. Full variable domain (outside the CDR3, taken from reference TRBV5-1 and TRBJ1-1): KAGVTQTPRYLIKTRGQQVTLSCSPISGHRSVSWYQQTPGQGLQFLFEYFSETQRNKGNFPGRFSGRQFSNSRSEMNVSTLELGDSALYLCASSLDRDAEAFFGQGTRLTVV.